The clone carrying this T cell receptor (beta chain) was seen a handful of times. What it binds is unknown. Method: immunoSEQ multiplex PCR; TCRdb's copy keeps in-frame clones and lacks some. Counted here are 50,000 to 60,000 clones, approximately 86% occurring once; the ten biggest clones make up roughly 15%. The CDR3 runs to 13 residues. In germline, CDR1 is SGHRS, CDR2 YFSETQ. With 4 bases clipped from V and 10 bases from J, the junction kept 3 bases outside the gene matches. This record comes from a study of identifying expanded T cells in peripheral blood. Broader study findings: Technical replicates showed about 1.2 changed clones; approximately two weeks about 16.4; four weeks 19. Across healthy donors, higher total template counts meant significantly greater approximately two-week count variance.

No infections or other immune events were documented during collection. This rearrangement joins TRBV5-1 to TRBJ1-6; 9 bases are shared with TRBD1. This clonotype originated in a person between 18 and 70 years old in good health. The source material was blood. The CDR3 DNA follows: TGCGCCAGCAGCCAGGGACAGGGATCACCCCTCCACTTT. Translating it yields CASSQGQGSPLHF.